This TCR beta chain was recovered during a study of cytomegalovirus exposure and HLA in healthy donors. Overall study context: The approximately 110 validation repertoires were reported in a later analysis to have been generated on the same platform as the 666 first-cohort repertoires.

Donors were drawn from the approximately 130-subject validation cohort, separate from the approximately 640-subject first cohort. A remark on this clone: The antigen is undetermined.

Overall study findings and caveats: CMV antigen specificity was confirmed in vitro for a few CMV-associated chains. Subsequent analysis of the approximately 130 validation repertoires found a tendency for first-cohort TCR clusters to co-occur.

The method was immunoSEQ multiplex PCR; TCRdb's version includes in-frame clones alone and lacks a portion of them. The sample includes 110,000 or so clones, around 88% of them seen just once. The sample consisted of PBMCs. The TCR originated in a man aged 18 to 30 in good health and CMV-seronegative.

The CDR3 DNA reads as TGTGCCAGCAGTTACAAGGGACAGGGAACTGAAGCTTTCTTT. Translated: CASSYKGQGTEAFF. The chain carries TRBV6-5 and TRBJ1-1, with 9 bases matching TRBD1. From germline, CDR1 is MNHEY and CDR2 SVGAGI. Trimming removed 2 bases from V and 5 bases from J; junction bases left unmatched: 3. CDR3 length: 14 residues.